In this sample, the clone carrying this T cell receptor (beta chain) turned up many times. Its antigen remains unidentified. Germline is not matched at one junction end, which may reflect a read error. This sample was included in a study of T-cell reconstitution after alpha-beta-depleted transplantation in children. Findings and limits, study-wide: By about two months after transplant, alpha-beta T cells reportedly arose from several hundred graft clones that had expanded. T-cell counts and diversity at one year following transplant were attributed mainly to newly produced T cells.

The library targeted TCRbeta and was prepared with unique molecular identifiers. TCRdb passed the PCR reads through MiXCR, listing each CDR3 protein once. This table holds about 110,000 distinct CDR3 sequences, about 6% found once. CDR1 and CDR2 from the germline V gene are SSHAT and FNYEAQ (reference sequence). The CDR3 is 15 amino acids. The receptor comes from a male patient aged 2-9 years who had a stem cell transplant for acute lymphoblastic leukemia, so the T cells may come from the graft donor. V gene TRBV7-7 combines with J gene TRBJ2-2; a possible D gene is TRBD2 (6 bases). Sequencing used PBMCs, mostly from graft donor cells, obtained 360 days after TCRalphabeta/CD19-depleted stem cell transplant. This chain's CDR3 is CASSPRAGSTGELFF. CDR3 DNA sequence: TGTGCTAGCAGCCCCCGGGCCGGGAGCACCGGGGAGCTGTTTTTT.